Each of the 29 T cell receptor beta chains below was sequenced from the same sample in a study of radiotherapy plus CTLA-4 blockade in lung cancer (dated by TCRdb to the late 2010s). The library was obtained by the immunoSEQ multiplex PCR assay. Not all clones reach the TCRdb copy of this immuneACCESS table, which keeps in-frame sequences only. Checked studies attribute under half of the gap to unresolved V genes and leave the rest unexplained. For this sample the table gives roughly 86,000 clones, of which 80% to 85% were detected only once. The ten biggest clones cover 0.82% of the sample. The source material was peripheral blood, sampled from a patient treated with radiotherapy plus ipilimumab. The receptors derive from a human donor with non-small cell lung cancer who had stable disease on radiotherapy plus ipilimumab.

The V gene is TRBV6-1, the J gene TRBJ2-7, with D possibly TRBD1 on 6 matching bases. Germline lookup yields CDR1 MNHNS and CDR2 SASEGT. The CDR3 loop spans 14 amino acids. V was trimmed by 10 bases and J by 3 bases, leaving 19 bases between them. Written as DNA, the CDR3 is TGTGCCACTTGGGGGACAAGACCCAACTACGAGCAGTACTTC. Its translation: CATWGTRPNYEQYF.

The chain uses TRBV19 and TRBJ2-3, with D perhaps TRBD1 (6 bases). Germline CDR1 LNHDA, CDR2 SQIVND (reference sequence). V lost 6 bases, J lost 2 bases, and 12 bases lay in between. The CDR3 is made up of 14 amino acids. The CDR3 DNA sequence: TGTGCCAGTAGGCGGACAGATCCCACAGATACGCAGTATTTT. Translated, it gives CASRRTDPTDTQYF.

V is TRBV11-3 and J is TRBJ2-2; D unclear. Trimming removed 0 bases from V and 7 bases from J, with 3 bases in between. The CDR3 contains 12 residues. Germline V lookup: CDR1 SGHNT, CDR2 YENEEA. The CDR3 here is CASSLERGELFF. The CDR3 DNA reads TGTGCCAGCAGCTTAGAACGCGGGGAGCTGTTTTTT.

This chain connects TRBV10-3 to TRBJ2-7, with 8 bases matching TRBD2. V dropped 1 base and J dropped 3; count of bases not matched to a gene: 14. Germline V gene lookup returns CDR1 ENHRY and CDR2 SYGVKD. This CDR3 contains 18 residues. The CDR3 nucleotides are TGTGCCATCAGTGAGTATGGTGGAGCGGGGGACCTCCGCTACGAGCAGTACTTC. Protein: CAISEYGGAGDLRYEQYF.

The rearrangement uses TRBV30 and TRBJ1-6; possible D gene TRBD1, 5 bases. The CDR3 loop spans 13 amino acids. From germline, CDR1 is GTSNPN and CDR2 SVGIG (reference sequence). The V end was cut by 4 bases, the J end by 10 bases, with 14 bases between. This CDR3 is CAWNRPPSSPLHF. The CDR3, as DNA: TGTGCCTGGAACAGGCCGCCGAGCTCACCCCTCCACTTT.

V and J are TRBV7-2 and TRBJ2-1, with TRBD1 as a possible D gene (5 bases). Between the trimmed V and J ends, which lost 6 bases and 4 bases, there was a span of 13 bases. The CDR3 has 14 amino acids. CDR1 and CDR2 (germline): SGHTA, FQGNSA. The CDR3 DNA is TGTGCCAGCAGTCCGCGCAGGGCTTACAATGAGCAGTTCTTC. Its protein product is CASSPRRAYNEQFF.

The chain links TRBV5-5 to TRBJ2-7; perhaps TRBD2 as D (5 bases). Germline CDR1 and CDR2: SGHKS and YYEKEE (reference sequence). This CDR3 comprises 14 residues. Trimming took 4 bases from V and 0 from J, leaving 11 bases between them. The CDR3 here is CASSRTSISYEQYF. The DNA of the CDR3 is TGTGCCAGCAGCCGTACTAGTATCTCCTACGAGCAGTACTTC.

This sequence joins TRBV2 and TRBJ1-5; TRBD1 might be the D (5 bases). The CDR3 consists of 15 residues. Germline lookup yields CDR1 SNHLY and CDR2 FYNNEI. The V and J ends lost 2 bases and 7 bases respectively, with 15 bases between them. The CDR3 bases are TGTGCCAGCAGTGAAAGCCAGGGAGTAGGACAGCCCCAGCATTTT. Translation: CASSESQGVGQPQHF.

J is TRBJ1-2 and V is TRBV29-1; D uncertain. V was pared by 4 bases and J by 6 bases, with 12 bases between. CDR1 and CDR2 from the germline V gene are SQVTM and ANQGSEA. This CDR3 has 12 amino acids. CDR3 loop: CSVVVGLNGYTF. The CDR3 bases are TGCAGCGTTGTAGTCGGACTTAATGGCTACACCTTC. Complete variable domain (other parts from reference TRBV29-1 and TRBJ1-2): SAVISQKPSRDICQRGTSLTIQCQVDSQVTMMFWYRQQPGQSLTLIATANQGSEATYESGFVIDKFPISRPNLTFSTLTVSNMSPEDSSIYLCSVVVGLNGYTFGSGTRLTVV.

DNA for the CDR3: TGCAGCGCCGGATCTCCCGGGGAGCTGTTTTTT. Residues: CSAGSPGELFF. The chain has TRBV29-1 and TRBJ2-2; D remains unclear. This CDR3 region has 11 residues. Trimming took off 7 bases at V and 6 bases at J, with 9 bases between the two ends. Germline V gene lookup returns CDR1 SQVTM and CDR2 ANQGSEA.

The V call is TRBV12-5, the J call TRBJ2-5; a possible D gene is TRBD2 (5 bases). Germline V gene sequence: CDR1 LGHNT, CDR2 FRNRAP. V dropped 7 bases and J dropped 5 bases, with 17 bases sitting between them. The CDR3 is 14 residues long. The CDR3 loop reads CASAPSGGDETQYF. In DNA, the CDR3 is TGTGCTAGTGCCCCCTCAGGAGGTGATGAGACCCAGTACTTC.

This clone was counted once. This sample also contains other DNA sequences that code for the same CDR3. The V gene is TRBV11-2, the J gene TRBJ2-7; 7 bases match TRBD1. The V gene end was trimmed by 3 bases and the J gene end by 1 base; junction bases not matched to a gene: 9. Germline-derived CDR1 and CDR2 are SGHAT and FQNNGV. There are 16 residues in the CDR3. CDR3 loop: CASSLTGTVPSYEQYF. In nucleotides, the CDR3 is TGTGCCAGCAGCTTGACTGGGACAGTGCCATCCTACGAGCAGTACTTC.

For the CDR3, the DNA is TGTGCCAGCAGTTTATTCCCAGGGAACACTGAAGCTTTCTTT. Protein: CASSLFPGNTEAFF. The chain uses TRBV27 and TRBJ1-1; D gene uncertain. The germline V gene has CDR1 MNHEY and CDR2 SMNVEV (reference sequence). The CDR3 is made up of 14 amino acids. V was cut by 1 base and J by 1 base, with 7 bases left in between.

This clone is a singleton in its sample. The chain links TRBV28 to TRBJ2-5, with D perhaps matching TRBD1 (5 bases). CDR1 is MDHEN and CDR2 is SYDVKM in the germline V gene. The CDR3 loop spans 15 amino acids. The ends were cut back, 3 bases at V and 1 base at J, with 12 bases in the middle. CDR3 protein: CASSFSQGIQETQYF. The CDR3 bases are TGTGCCAGCAGTTTTTCCCAGGGTATCCAAGAGACCCAGTACTTC.

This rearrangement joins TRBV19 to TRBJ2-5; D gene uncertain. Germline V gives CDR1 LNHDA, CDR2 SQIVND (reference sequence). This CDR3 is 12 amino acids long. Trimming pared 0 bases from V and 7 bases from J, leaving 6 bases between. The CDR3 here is CASSIDQWTQYF. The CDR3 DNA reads TGTGCCAGTAGTATAGATCAGTGGACCCAGTACTTC.

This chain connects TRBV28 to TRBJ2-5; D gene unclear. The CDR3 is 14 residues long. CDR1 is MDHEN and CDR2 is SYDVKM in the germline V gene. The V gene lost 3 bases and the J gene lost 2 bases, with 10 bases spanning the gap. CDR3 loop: CASSFSTAQETQYF. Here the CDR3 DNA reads TGTGCCAGCAGTTTCTCGACTGCTCAAGAGACCCAGTACTTC.

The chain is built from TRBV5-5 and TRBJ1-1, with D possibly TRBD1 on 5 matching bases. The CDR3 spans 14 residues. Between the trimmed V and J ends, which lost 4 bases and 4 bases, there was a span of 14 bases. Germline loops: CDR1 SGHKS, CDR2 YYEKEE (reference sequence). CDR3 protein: CASSLGPGATEAFF. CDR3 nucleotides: TGTGCCAGCAGCCTCGGACCCGGGGCCACTGAAGCTTTCTTT.

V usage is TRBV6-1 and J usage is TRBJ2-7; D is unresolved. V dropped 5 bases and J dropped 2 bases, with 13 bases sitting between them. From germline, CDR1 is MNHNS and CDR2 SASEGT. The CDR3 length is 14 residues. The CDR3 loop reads CASSSSGPPYEQYF. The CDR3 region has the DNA TGTGCCAGCAGTTCCTCGGGTCCTCCCTACGAGCAGTACTTC.

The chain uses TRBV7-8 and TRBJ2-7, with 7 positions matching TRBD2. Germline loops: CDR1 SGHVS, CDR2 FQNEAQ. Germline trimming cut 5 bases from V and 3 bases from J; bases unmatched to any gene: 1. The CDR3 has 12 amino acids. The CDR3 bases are TGTGCCAGCAGCGGGACTAACTACGAGCAGTACTTC. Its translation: CASSGTNYEQYF.

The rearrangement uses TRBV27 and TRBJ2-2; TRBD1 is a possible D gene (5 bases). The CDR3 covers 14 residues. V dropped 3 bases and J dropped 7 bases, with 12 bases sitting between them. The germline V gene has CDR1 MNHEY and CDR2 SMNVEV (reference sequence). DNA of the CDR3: TGTGCCAGCAGTTTTAAACAGGAAAACGGGGAGCTGTTTTTT. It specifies CASSFKQENGELFF.

The CDR3, as DNA: TGTGCCAGCAGCCAAGAGGCAGGGGGCTTGAACACTGAAGCTTTCTTT. This encodes CASSQEAGGLNTEAFF. V is TRBV4-2 and J is TRBJ1-1; the match to TRBD1 covers 8 bases. The ends lost 0 bases at V and 0 bases at J; junction bases unmatched: 3. Germline values: CDR1 LGHNA, CDR2 YNFKEQ. The CDR3 is made up of 16 amino acids.

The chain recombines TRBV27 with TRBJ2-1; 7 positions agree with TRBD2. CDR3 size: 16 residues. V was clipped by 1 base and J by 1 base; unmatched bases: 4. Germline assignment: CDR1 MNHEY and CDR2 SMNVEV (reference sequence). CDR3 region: CASSLLERGSYNEQFF. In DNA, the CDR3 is TGTGCCAGCAGTTTATTGGAGCGGGGATCCTACAATGAGCAGTTCTTC.

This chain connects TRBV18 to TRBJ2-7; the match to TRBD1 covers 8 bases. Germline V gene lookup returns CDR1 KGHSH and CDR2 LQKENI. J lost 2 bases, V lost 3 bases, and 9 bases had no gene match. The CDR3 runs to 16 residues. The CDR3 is CASSPTDRGPTYEQYF. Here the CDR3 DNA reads TGTGCCAGCTCACCGACAGACAGGGGCCCCACCTACGAGCAGTACTTC.

For the CDR3, the DNA is TGTGCCAGCAGTTTGGTAGGGGTTGATGAGCAGTTCTTC. Translated: CASSLVGVDEQFF. The chain combines TRBV27 with TRBJ2-1, with D perhaps TRBD1 (5 bases). Trimming stripped 3 bases from V and 8 bases from J, with 11 bases between. This CDR3 contains 13 residues. CDR1 MNHEY and CDR2 SMNVEV come from the germline V gene (reference sequence).

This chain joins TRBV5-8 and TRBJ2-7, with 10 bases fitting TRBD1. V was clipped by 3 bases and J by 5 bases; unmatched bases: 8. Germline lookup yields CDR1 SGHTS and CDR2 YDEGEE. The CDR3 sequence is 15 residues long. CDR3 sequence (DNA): TGTGCCAGCAGCTCGGGACAGGGGAGGATCAACGAGCAGTACTTC. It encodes CASSSGQGRINEQYF. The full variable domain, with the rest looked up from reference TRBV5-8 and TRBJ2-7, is EAGVTQSPTHLIKTRGQQATLRCSPISGHTSVYWYQQALGLGLQFLLWYDEGEERNRGNFPPRFSGRQFPNYSSELNVNALELEDSALYLCASSSGQGRINEQYFGPGTRLTVT.

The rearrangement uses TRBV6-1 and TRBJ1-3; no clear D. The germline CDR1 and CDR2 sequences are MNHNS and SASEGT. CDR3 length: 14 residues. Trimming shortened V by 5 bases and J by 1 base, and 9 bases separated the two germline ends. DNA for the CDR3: TGTGCCAGCAGTCTGGAACAGTCTGGAAACACCATATATTTT. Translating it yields CASSLEQSGNTIYF.

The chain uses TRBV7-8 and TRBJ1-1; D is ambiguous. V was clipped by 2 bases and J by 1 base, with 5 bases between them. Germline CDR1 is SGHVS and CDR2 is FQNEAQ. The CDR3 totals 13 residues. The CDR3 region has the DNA TGTGCCAGCAGCTTAAGAGGGAACACTGAAGCTTTCTTT. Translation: CASSLRGNTEAFF. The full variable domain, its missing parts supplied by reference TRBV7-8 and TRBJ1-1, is GAGVSQSPRYKVAKRGQDVALRCDPISGHVSLFWYQQALGQGPEFLTYFQNEAQLDKSGLPSDRFFAERPEGSVSTLKIQRTQQEDSAVYLCASSLRGNTEAFFGQGTRLTVV.

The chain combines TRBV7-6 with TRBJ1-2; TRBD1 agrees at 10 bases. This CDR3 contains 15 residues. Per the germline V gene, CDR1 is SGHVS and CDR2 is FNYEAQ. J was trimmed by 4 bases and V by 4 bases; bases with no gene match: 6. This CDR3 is CASSSGTGDIYGYTF. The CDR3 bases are TGTGCCAGCAGCTCAGGGACAGGGGATATCTATGGCTACACCTTC.

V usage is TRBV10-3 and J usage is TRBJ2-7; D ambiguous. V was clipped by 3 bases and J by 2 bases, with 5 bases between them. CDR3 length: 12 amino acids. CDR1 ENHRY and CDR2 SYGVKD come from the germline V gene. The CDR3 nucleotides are TGTGCCATCAGTGACCAGACCTACGAGCAGTACTTC. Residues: CAISDQTYEQYF.